This T cell receptor (beta chain) was sequenced for a study of PD-L1 blockade in urothelial cancer. Time point denoted: peripheral blood 6 weeks after treatment start. Here immunoSEQ multiplex PCR was the method, and the copy in TCRdb shows in-frame clones only, minus some. The table records roughly 100,000 clones, roughly 83% of them present only once. The sequenced sample was PBMCs, obtained around atezolizumab (anti-PD-L1) treatment. The receptor's source is a man aged 65-85 years with urothelial cancer.

CDR3 DNA sequence: TGTGCCAGCAGCCCCTCGGGAGAGCAGTACTTC. This gives the protein CASSPSGEQYF. The chain joins TRBV5-8 to TRBJ2-7; possibly TRBD2 for D (5 bases). Germline V gives CDR1 SGHTS, CDR2 YDEGEE. V was clipped by 4 bases and J by 7 bases, with 9 bases between them. CDR3 size: 11 residues.